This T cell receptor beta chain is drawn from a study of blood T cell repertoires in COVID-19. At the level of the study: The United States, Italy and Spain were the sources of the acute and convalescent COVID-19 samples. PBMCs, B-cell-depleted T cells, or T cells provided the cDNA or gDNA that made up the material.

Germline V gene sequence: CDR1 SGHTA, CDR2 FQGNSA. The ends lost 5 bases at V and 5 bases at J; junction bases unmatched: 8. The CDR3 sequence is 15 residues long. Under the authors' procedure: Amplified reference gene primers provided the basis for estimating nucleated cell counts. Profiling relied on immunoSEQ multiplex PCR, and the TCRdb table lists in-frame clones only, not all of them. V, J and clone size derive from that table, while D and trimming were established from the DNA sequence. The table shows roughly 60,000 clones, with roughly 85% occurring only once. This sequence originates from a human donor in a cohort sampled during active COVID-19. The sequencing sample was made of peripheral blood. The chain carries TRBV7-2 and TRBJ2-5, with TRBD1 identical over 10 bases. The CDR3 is CASSDGQGGPETQYF. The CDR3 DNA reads TGTGCCAGCAGCGATGGACAGGGGGGTCCGGAGACCCAGTACTTC.